The rows below give T cell receptor beta chains drawn from one sample of a study of CD8 T cells in acute hepatitis C reinfection. Assay used: immunoSEQ multiplex PCR; TCRdb lists only in-frame clones, some missing. This table holds 35,000 to 40,000 clones, around 87% found once. Sample: naive CD8+ T cells from PBMCs. These receptors were taken from a man between 25 and 39 years old with chronic hepatitis C. The conserved cysteine and the conserved F or W are not part of the CDR3 here. Each record gives: CDR3 length, V gene, J gene, CDR3 protein.

cdr3_length: 12
v_call: TRBV7-6
j_call: TRBJ1-1
cdr3_aa: ASSSQGGNTEAF

cdr3_length: 16
v_call: TRBV5-5
j_call: TRBJ1-5
cdr3_aa: ASSLGPYEGWGNQPQH

cdr3_length: 13
v_call: TRBV7-2
j_call: TRBJ1-2
cdr3_aa: ASSLAKGGRYGYT

cdr3_length: 13
v_call: TRBV27
j_call: TRBJ2-2
cdr3_aa: ASSLDPGGTGELF

cdr3_length: 13
v_call: TRBV15
j_call: TRBJ2-7
cdr3_aa: ATSSSGPPPSEQY

cdr3_length: 14
v_call: TRBV13
j_call: TRBJ2-2
cdr3_aa: ASSFEGGVNTGELF

cdr3_length: 12
v_call: TRBV27
j_call: TRBJ2-7
cdr3_aa: ASSLAQYSYEQY

cdr3_length: 9
v_call: TRBV20-1
j_call: TRBJ1-2
cdr3_aa: SALAGTRYT

cdr3_length: 9
v_call: TRBV7-9
j_call: TRBJ2-1
cdr3_aa: ASSLEAEQF

cdr3_length: 11
v_call: TRBV14
j_call: TRBJ2-2
cdr3_aa: ASSDINTGELF

cdr3_length: 11
v_call: TRBV30
j_call: TRBJ1-6
cdr3_aa: ALRTAENSPLH

cdr3_length: 11
v_call: TRBV27
j_call: TRBJ1-2
cdr3_aa: ASSPGTDYGYT

cdr3_length: 14
v_call: TRBV19
j_call: TRBJ2-3
cdr3_aa: ASSILGARVTDTQY

cdr3_length: 13
v_call: TRBV5-1
j_call: TRBJ2-2
cdr3_aa: ASSLFGENTGELF

cdr3_length: 13
v_call: TRBV7-6
j_call: TRBJ1-3
cdr3_aa: ASSLGTGSTDTIY

cdr3_length: 14
v_call: TRBV10-1
j_call: TRBJ2-1
cdr3_aa: ASSSTRTSGTDEQF

cdr3_length: 13
v_call: TRBV27
j_call: TRBJ2-7
cdr3_aa: ASRSGQGAFLVPY

cdr3_length: 12
v_call: TRBV9
j_call: -
cdr3_aa: ASSAGDSNYEQY

cdr3_length: 11
v_call: TRBV5-4
j_call: TRBJ1-1
cdr3_aa: ASTAGGSSEAF

cdr3_length: 15
v_call: TRBV11-3
j_call: TRBJ2-3
cdr3_aa: ASSGSKKRVGTDTQY

cdr3_length: 12
v_call: TRBV9
j_call: TRBJ2-7
cdr3_aa: ASSVDSAAYEQY

cdr3_length: 15
v_call: TRBV7-2
j_call: TRBJ2-2
cdr3_aa: ASSLDSWRAGTGELF

cdr3_length: 13
v_call: TRBV30
j_call: TRBJ2-3
cdr3_aa: AWSTLAGVRDTQY

cdr3_length: 11
v_call: TRBV6-5
j_call: TRBJ2-3
cdr3_aa: ASSYPTPDTQY

cdr3_length: 12
v_call: TRBV6-6
j_call: TRBJ2-7
cdr3_aa: ASSYDGPNYEQY

cdr3_length: 11
v_call: TRBV11-2
j_call: TRBJ2-7
cdr3_aa: ASSFGTYYEQY

cdr3_length: 14
v_call: TRBV7-6
j_call: TRBJ2-1
cdr3_aa: ASSLVVWGGQNEQF

cdr3_length: 12
v_call: TRBV4-1
j_call: TRBJ1-5
cdr3_aa: ASSHVNPEQPQH

cdr3_length: 13
v_call: TRBV7-9
j_call: TRBJ2-1
cdr3_aa: ASSPRGGSYNEQF

cdr3_length: 17
v_call: TRBV7-3
j_call: TRBJ2-3
cdr3_aa: ASSLMVASGSGGTDTQY

cdr3_length: 11
v_call: TRBV9
j_call: TRBJ2-7
cdr3_aa: ASSVGQFYEQY

cdr3_length: 13
v_call: TRBV2
j_call: TRBJ2-7
cdr3_aa: ASSEDSRRAGEQY

cdr3_length: 11
v_call: TRBV27
j_call: TRBJ2-7
cdr3_aa: ASSPGAGYEQY

cdr3_length: 10
v_call: TRBV29-1
j_call: TRBJ2-1
cdr3_aa: SVEGRFNEQF

cdr3_length: 14
v_call: TRBV21-1
j_call: TRBJ1-2
cdr3_aa: ASSKGWRAEILCYT

cdr3_length: 14
v_call: TRBV12-5
j_call: TRBJ1-4
cdr3_aa: ASGFSVTDYNEKLF

cdr3_length: 12
v_call: TRBV7-2
j_call: TRBJ2-7
cdr3_aa: ASSLALAIYEQY

cdr3_length: 14
v_call: TRBV19
j_call: TRBJ2-2
cdr3_aa: ASSIVNRDDTGELF

cdr3_length: 13
v_call: TRBV29-1
j_call: TRBJ2-1
cdr3_aa: SAIKAGGSYNEQF

cdr3_length: 15
v_call: TRBV19
j_call: TRBJ2-1
cdr3_aa: ASSPPPGVVSYNEQF

cdr3_length: 12
v_call: TRBV7-9
j_call: TRBJ2-2
cdr3_aa: ASRPSEVSGELF

cdr3_length: 13
v_call: TRBV9
j_call: TRBJ2-2
cdr3_aa: ASSVSREDTGELF

cdr3_length: 9
v_call: TRBV19
j_call: TRBJ1-2
cdr3_aa: ASSIGNGYT

cdr3_length: 16
v_call: TRBV19
j_call: TRBJ2-5
cdr3_aa: ASSAGLAGEVQRETQY

cdr3_length: 11
v_call: TRBV11-2
j_call: TRBJ1-3
cdr3_aa: ASRGLSGNTIY

cdr3_length: 14
v_call: TRBV14
j_call: TRBJ1-2
cdr3_aa: ASSQVSGGRFDGYT

cdr3_length: 12
v_call: TRBV5-8
j_call: TRBJ1-1
cdr3_aa: ASSLTGTNTEAF

cdr3_length: 11
v_call: TRBV19
j_call: TRBJ1-5
cdr3_aa: ASSIRGNQPQH

cdr3_length: 12
v_call: TRBV13
j_call: TRBJ2-7
cdr3_aa: ASSAGGAPYEQY

cdr3_length: 10
v_call: TRBV6-5
j_call: TRBJ2-2
cdr3_aa: ASSSVAGELF

cdr3_length: 11
v_call: TRBV6-5
j_call: TRBJ2-1
cdr3_aa: ASSYASSGEQF

cdr3_length: 15
v_call: TRBV9
j_call: TRBJ1-2
cdr3_aa: ASSEPSGQGTRYGYT

cdr3_length: 12
v_call: TRBV5-4
j_call: TRBJ1-2
cdr3_aa: ASSTGGRPNGYT

cdr3_length: 12
v_call: TRBV14
j_call: TRBJ2-3
cdr3_aa: ASSQLGGTDTQY

cdr3_length: 14
v_call: TRBV6-6
j_call: TRBJ2-4
cdr3_aa: ASSYPGENPKNIQY